The 11 T cell receptor beta chains below come from one sample, sequenced in a study of CD8+CD57+ T cells in acquired aplastic anemia. The use of genomic DNA as template underpinned the TCR beta VDJ and CDR3 profiling. A single record per CDR3 protein comes from TCRdb applying MiXCR to the reads. Of some 220,000 distinct CDR3 sequences in the sample, approximately 35% were seen once. Sequenced material: sorted CD4+, CD8+, or CD8+CD57+ T cells (not recorded which) from PBMCs. Every receptor here comes from a human donor in good health, serving as a control.

In this sample, this clonotype turned up a few times. Germline is not matched at one junction end, which may reflect a read error. The chain recombines TRBV5-4 with TRBJ1-1; TRBD1 matches 8 bases. The CDR3 is 14 residues long. Germline CDR1 and CDR2: SGHNT and YYREEE (reference sequence). The CDR3 nucleotides read TGTGCCAGCAGATTGGACAGGGTTAACACTGAAGCTTTCTTT. Its protein is CASRLDRVNTEAFF.

There are many counts of this clonotype. V and J are TRBV5-8 and TRBJ2-4; D might be TRBD1 (6 bases). The V gene lost 0 bases and the J gene lost 12 bases, with 16 bases spanning the gap. The CDR3 is 14 residues long. CDR1 and CDR2 from the germline V gene are SGHTS and YDEGEE. In DNA, the CDR3 is TGTGCCAGCAGCTTGGCCTGGGGGCAGGGGTATCAGTACTTC. It encodes CASSLAWGQGYQYF.

V is TRBV29-1 and J is TRBJ2-1; 8 nucleotides match TRBD2. V shed 4 bases and J 7 bases; nucleotides not matched to a gene: 6. This CDR3 is built from 13 residues. Germline lookup yields CDR1 SQVTM and CDR2 ANQGSEA. CDR3 sequence reads: CSVGDGTRNEQFF. The DNA of the CDR3 is TGCAGCGTTGGGGACGGGACTAGAAATGAGCAGTTCTTC.

The chain carries TRBV10-3 and TRBJ1-2; D is unresolved. This CDR3 has 14 amino acids. Germline CDR1 is ENHRY and CDR2 is SYGVKD. Trimming removed 5 bases at V and 6 bases at J, with 16 bases between. This chain's CDR3 is CAISRSGNIHGYTF. The CDR3 DNA reads TGTGCCATCAGTCGATCGGGGAATATACATGGCTACACCTTC.

This clonotype was recorded many times. The gene calls are TRBV5-1 and TRBJ1-6; D possibly corresponds to TRBD1 (5 bases). This CDR3 region has 16 residues. V gave up 0 bases and J gave up 9 bases, with 16 bases separating them. Germline V gene sequence: CDR1 SGHRS, CDR2 YFSETQ. The CDR3 region has the DNA TGCGCCAGCAGCTTGGTCATGGGGCAGTACGGTTCACCCCTCCACTTT. Translation: CASSLVMGQYGSPLHF. The whole variable domain, remainder taken from reference TRBV5-1 and TRBJ1-6, is KAGVTQTPRYLIKTRGQQVTLSCSPISGHRSVSWYQQTPGQGLQFLFEYFSETQRNKGNFPGRFSGRQFSNSRSEMNVSTLELGDSALYLCASSLVMGQYGSPLHFGNGTRLTVT.

In this sample, this clonotype turned up many times. V gene TRBV29-1 combines with J gene TRBJ2-7, with 9 bases matching TRBD2. The CDR3 has 12 residues. Germline CDR1 reads SQVTM; CDR2 reads ANQGSEA. The J segment lost 7 bases and the V segment lost 2 bases, leaving 3 bases of the junction unmatched. The CDR3 loop reads CSVERLADEQYF. CDR3 coding DNA: TGCAGCGTTGAAAGACTAGCGGATGAGCAGTACTTC.

The CDR3 bases are TGTGCCACCAGTGACGGACAGGGGTCTCAAGCTTTCTTT. Its translation: CATSDGQGSQAFF. The chain employs TRBV24-1 and TRBJ1-1; 9 positions match TRBD1. This CDR3 is built from 13 residues. V was clipped by 4 bases and J by 9 bases; unmatched bases: 5. CDR1 and CDR2 (germline): KGHDR, SFDVKD.

Ten or more counts support this clonotype. The genes are TRBV7-2 and TRBJ2-3; 7 bases agree with TRBD2. The CDR3 sequence is 13 residues long. From germline, CDR1 is SGHTA and CDR2 FQGNSA. Trimming cost V 8 bases and J 5 bases; bases outside gene matches: 7. CDR3 DNA: TGTGCCAGCCGGTTGGGGGGGGGAGATACGCAGTATTTT. Its translation: CASRLGGGDTQYF.

Comment on this clonotype: Since a much larger clone is just one base distant, this may be a read error. The DNA of the CDR3 is TGCACTGCTAGAGATCAAAACCGAGCATGGGTAGAGACCCAGTACTTC. Its translation is CTARDQNRAWVETQYF. This rearrangement joins TRBV20-1 to TRBJ2-5; D gene ambiguous. Germline CDR1 and CDR2: DFQATT and SNEGSKA (reference sequence). This CDR3 region has 16 residues.

This clonotype occurred many times. The gene calls are TRBV15 and TRBJ2-5, with 7 bases fitting TRBD2. The ends lost 9 bases at V and 5 bases at J; junction bases unmatched: 12. The CDR3 is 14 residues long. Germline CDR1 is LNHNV and CDR2 is YYDKDF (reference sequence). The CDR3 nucleotides are TGTGCCACAAGAAAACCGGGGGGTGGGGAGACCCAGTACTTC. It specifies CATRKPGGGETQYF.

This clonotype was seen repeatedly, ten times or more. The chain is built from TRBV7-3 and TRBJ2-5, with D perhaps matching TRBD1 (5 bases). The CDR3 loop spans 13 amino acids. The germline V gene encodes CDR1 SGHTA and CDR2 FQGTGA. V lost 3 bases to trimming and J lost 4 bases, with 9 bases between them. CDR3 protein: CASSFNQGETQYF. The CDR3 bases are TGTGCCAGCAGCTTTAATCAGGGAGAGACCCAGTACTTC.